Listed here are 6 T cell receptor beta chains from one sample, sequenced in a study of response to subunit inactivated influenza vaccine. One entry per CDR3 protein results from TCRdb running MiXCR on the RT-PCR reads. The sample lists about 500,000 distinct CDR3 sequences, approximately 15% occurring once. This material consisted of CD4+ T cells sorted from PBMCs, taken around 25 months after vaccination. The source is a man in his fifties or sixties who received an inactivated influenza vaccine.

This chain links TRBV5-1 with TRBJ2-7; 8 nucleotides agree with TRBD1. CDR1 is SGHRS, CDR2 YFSETQ, per germline. CDR3 length: 14 amino acids. The V and J ends lost 4 bases and 5 bases, in that order; junction bases with no gene match: 8. In DNA, the CDR3 is TGCGCCAGCAGCACCGGGACAGGTAGCGACGAGCAGTACTTC. Residues: CASSTGTGSDEQYF.

There are a few counts of this clonotype. This may be a read error: a much more frequent sequence differs by one nucleotide. The CDR3 DNA sequence: TGCAGTGCTCGGGACTACCTCACAGATACGCAGTATTTT. Protein product: CSARDYLTDTQYF. The chain employs TRBV20-1 and TRBJ2-3, with 7 bases identical to TRBD2. There are 13 residues in the CDR3. Germline CDR1 and CDR2: DFQATT and SNEGSKA (reference sequence). The J segment lost 2 bases and the V segment lost 5 bases, leaving 4 bases of the junction unmatched.

A few counts support this clonotype. The chain couples TRBV20-1 to TRBJ2-5; D ambiguous. Trimming took 0 bases from V and 0 from J, leaving 11 bases between them. The germline CDR1 and CDR2 sequences are DFQATT and SNEGSKA (reference sequence). The CDR3 is made up of 15 amino acids. The CDR3 nucleotides are TGCAGTGCTAGAGATGATTCCTGGTACCAAGAGACCCAGTACTTC. Encoded protein: CSARDDSWYQETQYF.

Concerning this clonotype: Possible read error: a much larger clone is one base away. The chain combines TRBV12-3 or TRBV12-4 with TRBJ1-5; TRBD1 aligns across 8 bases. The J segment lost 2 bases and the V segment lost 4 bases, leaving 1 base of the junction unmatched. The CDR3 covers 14 residues. The CDR3 bases are TGTGCCAGCAGTTGGACAGGGCGCAATCAGCCCCAGCATTTT. The encoded protein is CASSWTGRNQPQHF.

V gene TRBV20-1 combines with J gene TRBJ1-2; D is ambiguous. The CDR3 has 13 residues. The V gene's germline CDR1 is DFQATT and CDR2 SNEGSKA (reference sequence). With 0 bases removed from V and 8 bases from J, the gap between germline ends came to 13 bases. CDR3 sequence reads: CSAREAREDGYTF. CDR3 in DNA: TGCAGTGCTAGAGAGGCAAGGGAAGACGGCTACACCTTC.

The CDR3 region has the DNA TGTGCCACTCACCTAAAAGGAACCGGGGAGCTGTTTTTT. This translates into CATHLKGTGELFF. The chain is built from TRBV6-2 or TRBV6-3 and TRBJ2-2; no definite D call. CDR3 length: 13 residues. Germline values: CDR1 MNHEY, CDR2 SVGEGT. Trimming pared 10 bases from V and 5 bases from J, leaving 14 bases between.